The clone carrying this T cell receptor (beta chain) appeared many times. What it recognizes is unknown. The data belong to a study of T cell repertoires in cytomegalovirus infection. Turning to the study itself: Both a matching HLA type and CMV infection were indicated by public TCR beta signatures.

MiXCR, applied by TCRdb to the reads, yields one record per CDR3 protein. Of 200,000 to 250,000 distinct CDR3 sequences detected, roughly 6.5% appear once; the ten largest clones hold around 6.5%. Study conclusions and caveats: Cumulated frequencies of public TCR beta families served to identify carriers of CMV plus the relevant HLA. The ex vivo response showed dominance by HLA-C-restricted CMV-specific TCR beta clonotypes.

Deletions cut 5 bases from V and 2 bases from J, with 18 bases between. The CDR3 length is 16 residues. Germline values: CDR1 SEHNR, CDR2 FQNEAQ (reference sequence). V gene TRBV7-9 combines with J gene TRBJ1-2; the D gene is possibly TRBD1 (6 bases). The receptor's source is a human donor in good health (CMV status not recorded). Some clones in this sample may be carry-over from other donors' samples. Sample: PBMCs. CDR3 amino acids: CASSDLRGEGNYGYTF. The CDR3 bases are TGTGCCAGCAGCGACTTGAGGGGGGAGGGGAACTATGGCTACACCTTC.